This T cell receptor (beta chain) was sequenced in a study of T cell changes during pregnancy in multiple sclerosis. This CDR3 contains 14 residues. CDR1 is SGHRS and CDR2 is YFSETQ in the germline V gene. J was trimmed by 0 bases and V by 4 bases; bases with no gene match: 3. Generated by immunoSEQ multiplex PCR, the TCRdb table keeps only in-frame clones and is missing some. This sample has 55,000 to 70,000 clones, with about 88% found just once. Concerning this clone: The same CDR3 is also encoded by other DNA sequences in this sample.

Specimen: CD4+ T cells from peripheral blood mononuclear cells, collected in the third trimester of pregnancy. This chain uses TRBV5-1 with TRBJ2-5; the match to TRBD1 covers 7 bases. This receptor was obtained from a female donor with multiple sclerosis, enrolled in a pregnancy study. The CDR3 is CASSPGQYQETQYF. The DNA of the CDR3 is TGCGCCAGCAGCCCGGGACAGTACCAAGAGACCCAGTACTTC.